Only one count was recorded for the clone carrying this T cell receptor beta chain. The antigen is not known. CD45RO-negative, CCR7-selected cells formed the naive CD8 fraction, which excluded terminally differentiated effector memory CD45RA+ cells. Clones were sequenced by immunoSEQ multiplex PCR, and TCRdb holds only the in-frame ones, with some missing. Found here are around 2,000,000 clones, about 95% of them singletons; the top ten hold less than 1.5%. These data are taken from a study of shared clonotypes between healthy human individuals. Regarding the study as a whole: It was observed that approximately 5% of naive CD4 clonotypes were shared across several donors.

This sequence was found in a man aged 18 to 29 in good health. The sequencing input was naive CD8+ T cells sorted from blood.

Here the CDR3 reads CASSPQTSDQETQYF. In DNA, the CDR3 is TGTGCCAGCAGTCCCCAGACTAGCGACCAAGAGACCCAGTACTTC. This chain connects TRBV27 to TRBJ2-5; 8 bases align to TRBD2. Germline assignment: CDR1 MNHEY and CDR2 SMNVEV (reference sequence). The V segment lost 5 bases and the J segment 0 bases; nucleotides outside the gene matches: 5. This CDR3 is 15 amino acids long.